Described below is a single T cell receptor (beta chain) sequence and its context. Assay: immunoSEQ multiplex PCR; the TCRdb copy retains only in-frame clones and omits some. The sample records 85,000 to 100,000 clones, 80% being singletons. The V segment lost 4 bases and the J segment 8 bases; nucleotides outside the gene matches: 8. This CDR3 spans 15 amino acids. Germline V gene data show CDR1 as SGHDN and CDR2 as FVKESK. This specimen belongs to a study of blood T cell repertoires in COVID-19. Sequenced: peripheral blood. This chain links TRBV14 with TRBJ1-4; 9 bases fit TRBD1. The TCR sequence derives from a man aged 45-60 years who had recovered from COVID-19. The CDR3: CASSPTGTGREKLFF. CDR3 nucleotide sequence: TGTGCCAGCAGCCCGACTGGGACAGGGCGCGAAAAACTGTTTTTT.